This TCR beta chain was sequenced during a study of CD8+CD57+ T cells in acquired aplastic anemia. About the study: DNA recovered from sorted CD4+ and CD8+ cells had a mean of 3.2 ug. Regarding the study as a whole: Patients had under 30 CD8+ CDR3 sequences in common with controls (the shared set). Patients and controls had CD8+ Simpson's diversity values that were not significantly distinct.

Using genomic DNA as the template, TCR beta VDJ and CDR3 profiling was carried out. TCRdb independently ran MiXCR on the reads; one entry per CDR3 protein. The data show approximately 180,000 distinct CDR3 sequences, nearly 65% seen once. Regarding this clonotype: As yet, its antigen is unknown.

All sequencing subjects had displayed CD8+CD57+ cell expansion on flow cytometry. Diagnosis of severe acquired aplastic anemia applied to all patients. There are 16 residues in the CDR3. Germline CDR1 reads SQVTM; CDR2 reads ANQGSEA. Trimming pared 5 bases from V and 2 bases from J, leaving 22 bases between. The sequenced sample consisted of sorted CD4+, CD8+, or CD8+CD57+ T cells (not recorded which) from PBMCs. The gene calls are TRBV29-1 and TRBJ2-7, with D possibly TRBD1 on 6 matching bases. The TCR originated in a human donor with aplastic anemia. CDR3 DNA sequence: TGCAGCGTTTTAGGCTCTCTGGACAGATTAACCTACGAGCAGTACTTC. Translated: CSVLGSLDRLTYEQYF.